This TCR beta chain was profiled in a study of cytomegalovirus exposure and HLA in healthy donors. Study-wide findings and caveats: Associated with cytomegalovirus, according to the listing, were around 170 TCR beta chains. Later genetic work tied a missense DCLRE1C variant to beta-chain V and J trimming.

Per germline, CDR1 MNHEY and CDR2 SVGAGI. V lost 0 bases to trimming and J lost 3 bases, with 8 bases between them. The CDR3 runs 14 residues. Primers for the PCR totalled 60 Vbeta and 13 Jbeta. Original data processing: A later analysis tallied tens of millions of unique TCR beta chains, around 12 million of them shared. Here immunoSEQ multiplex PCR was the method, and the copy in TCRdb shows in-frame clones only, minus some. The DNA was the basis for D and trimming; V, J and clone size are from that table. Altogether roughly 140,000 clones are present, 70% to 75% being singletons, with the ten largest covering approximately 14%. Points on this clone: Its specificity is not known.

The receptor's source is a human donor in good health. Material: PBMCs. The V call is TRBV6-5, the J call TRBJ1-2; the D is unclear. In DNA, the CDR3 is TGTGCCAGCAGTTACTCGGGGAGAGACTATGGCTACACCTTC. Protein product: CASSYSGRDYGYTF.